The 11 T cell receptor beta chains listed next were all sequenced from one sample in a study of cytomegalovirus exposure and HLA in healthy donors. PCR involved 60 Vbeta and 13 Jbeta primers. Libraries were prepared by immunoSEQ multiplex PCR; TCRdb keeps only in-frame clonotypes and omits some of them. The sample has some 140,000 clones, around three quarters seen once. The sequenced sample was PBMCs. All receptors derive from a man aged 18 to 29 in good health and CMV-seronegative.

This clone appeared a few times. V is TRBV5-1 and J is TRBJ2-2; 10 bases map to TRBD1. Trimming at V came to 4 bases and at J to 1 base, leaving 4 bases not matched to a gene. The CDR3 contains 16 residues. Germline V gene lookup returns CDR1 SGHRS and CDR2 YFSETQ. CDR3 sequence reads: CASSQRTGGNTGELFF. The CDR3 nucleotides are TGCGCCAGCAGCCAAAGGACAGGGGGGAACACCGGGGAGCTGTTTTTT.

V is TRBV4-3 and J is TRBJ1-1, with a possible D match to TRBD1 (5 bases). Germline V gene lookup returns CDR1 LGHNA and CDR2 YSLEER. V lost 0 bases and J lost 5, with 19 bases in between. The CDR3 runs to 17 residues. The CDR3 region is CASSQDYGSGGRTEAFF. CDR3 bases: TGCGCCAGCAGCCAAGATTACGGGAGCGGGGGGAGGACTGAAGCTTTCTTT.

The V call is TRBV9, the J call TRBJ1-2, with 10 positions matching TRBD1. Unmatched junction bases numbered 7, after V lost 5 bases and J lost 6 bases. The CDR3 totals 14 residues. Germline V gene lookup returns CDR1 SGDLS and CDR2 YYNGEE. CDR3 in DNA: TGTGCCAGCAGGCCTCCCGGACAGGGGGATGGCTACACCTTC. It specifies CASRPPGQGDGYTF.

The CDR3 spells CATTRDTLRDEQYF. For the CDR3, the DNA is TGTGCCACTACCCGGGACACCCTGAGGGACGAGCAGTACTTC. J is TRBJ2-7 and V is TRBV10-3, with D tentatively TRBD1 (6 bases). Trimming stripped 10 bases from V and 5 bases from J, with 21 bases between. The CDR3 is 14 amino acids. CDR1 is ENHRY and CDR2 is SYGVKD in the germline V gene.

As concerns this clone: Other DNA sequences of this sample code for an identical CDR3. This sequence joins TRBV6-5 and TRBJ1-1; weak D call: TRBD1 (6 bases). V was pared by 3 bases and J by 4 bases, with 12 bases between. From germline, CDR1 is MNHEY and CDR2 SVGAGI. This CDR3 contains 14 residues. In nucleotides, the CDR3 is TGTGCCAGCAGTTATTCAGGGGACGGCACTGAAGCTTTCTTT. This encodes CASSYSGDGTEAFF.

V is TRBV11-2 and J is TRBJ2-1; a weak D match, TRBD1 (5 bases). Trimming took 2 bases from V and 8 from J, leaving 28 bases between them. Germline CDR1 is SGHAT and CDR2 is FQNNGV. The CDR3 covers 19 residues. CDR3 region: CASSLTPQGARFYTDEQFF. For the CDR3, the DNA is TGTGCCAGCAGCTTAACCCCCCAAGGGGCACGTTTTTATACGGATGAGCAGTTCTTC.

This chain joins TRBV6-5 and TRBJ1-6, with 10 bases identical to TRBD1. The trim removed 2 bases at V and 9 bases at J, leaving 7 bases unmatched. This CDR3 comprises 16 residues. The germline gives CDR1 MNHEY, CDR2 SVGAGI. CDR3 region: CASSYDPDRGSSPLHF. CDR3 DNA: TGTGCCAGCAGTTACGATCCGGACAGGGGGAGTTCACCCCTCCACTTT.

J is TRBJ1-2 and V is TRBV9; unclear D gene. The ends were cut back, 4 bases at V and 0 bases at J, with 4 bases in the middle. This CDR3 region has 12 residues. Germline CDR1 and CDR2: SGDLS and YYNGEE. CDR3 sequence: CASSPPNYGYTF. Written as DNA, the CDR3 is TGTGCCAGCAGCCCTCCTAACTATGGCTACACCTTC.

The chain carries TRBV27 and TRBJ1-1; 12 nucleotides agree with TRBD1. The CDR3 covers 19 residues. V lost 7 bases to trimming and J lost 4 bases; unmatched junction nucleotides: 19. Looked up from germline, CDR1 is MNHEY and CDR2 is SMNVEV (reference sequence). The CDR3 DNA reads TGTGCCAGCACCACCGGGACAGGGGGCGCATTTGTAAGGCCCACTGAAGCTTTCTTT. This encodes CASTTGTGGAFVRPTEAFF.

This clone occurred a few times. V gene TRBV27 combines with J gene TRBJ1-1, with 8 positions matching TRBD1. Germline CDR1 reads MNHEY; CDR2 reads SMNVEV (reference sequence). V shed 3 bases and J 8 bases; nucleotides not matched to a gene: 5. This CDR3 comprises 13 residues. The CDR3 nucleotides are TGTGCCAGCAGTTTGAACAGGGGGATAGAAGCTTTCTTT. Amino acid sequence: CASSLNRGIEAFF.

This CDR3 reads CASSRDRRNEKLFF. Written as DNA, the CDR3 is TGTGCCAGCAGCCGGGACAGACGTAATGAAAAACTGTTTTTT. The chain couples TRBV2 to TRBJ1-4; 7 nucleotides agree with TRBD1. The ends lost 6 bases at V and 4 bases at J; junction bases unmatched: 5. This CDR3 is 14 amino acids long. Looked up from germline, CDR1 is SNHLY and CDR2 is FYNNEI.